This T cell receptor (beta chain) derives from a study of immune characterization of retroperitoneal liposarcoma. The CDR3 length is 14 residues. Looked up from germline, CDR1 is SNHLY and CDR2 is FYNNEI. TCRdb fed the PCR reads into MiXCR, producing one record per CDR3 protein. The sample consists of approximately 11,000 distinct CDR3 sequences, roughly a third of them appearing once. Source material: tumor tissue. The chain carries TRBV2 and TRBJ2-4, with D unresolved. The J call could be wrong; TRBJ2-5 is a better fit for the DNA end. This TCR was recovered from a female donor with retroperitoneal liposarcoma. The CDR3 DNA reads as TGTGCCAGCAGTGAGTTTAATGTTATGGAGACCCAGTACTTC. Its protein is CASSEFNVMETQYF.